The T cell receptor beta chain described here comes from a study of blood T cell repertoires in COVID-19. The protocol was immunoSEQ multiplex PCR, while the TCRdb copy is restricted to in-frame clones and leaves out a portion. The sample holds 150,000 to 200,000 clones; 88% are singletons and the top ten take less than 8.5%. The CDR3 totals 15 residues. Germline V gives CDR1 KGHDR, CDR2 SFDVKD. J gave up 6 bases and V 3 bases, and 9 bases lay outside the gene matches. The rearrangement links TRBV24-1 to TRBJ1-2, with 7 bases that match TRBD1. Source material: PBMCs or T cells enriched from blood (not recorded which). The sequence derives from a woman in her forties or fifties who had recovered from COVID-19. CDR3 in amino acids: CATSDRAGGEHGYTF. CDR3 coding DNA: TGTGCCACCAGTGATCGGGCAGGGGGAGAACATGGCTACACCTTC.